This paragraph reports one T cell receptor (beta chain). Its antigen is as yet unknown. The read ends 3 residues early relative to the CDR3; the germline J gene fills the gap. Looked up from germline, CDR1 is DFQATT and CDR2 is SNEGSKA (reference sequence). J was trimmed by 4 bases and V by 1 base; bases with no gene match: 3. CDR3 length: 13 residues. These data originate in a study of T cells in women clearing cervical HPV infection. Study overall: Blood came at first lesion visit for cases, post-clearance for controls.

Findings and limits, study-wide: Timing of associations relative to infection is unclear; T-cell subsets were not isolated.

Clones were read by immunoSEQ multiplex PCR, and TCRdb kept only the in-frame ones, dropping some. The table lists about 39,000 clones, with 6% to 6.5% in the top ten. The sequence was collected from a woman aged 18-70 years with a cervical HPV16 infection that either progressed to CIN3+ or cleared (not recorded which). The sequenced sample was blood buffy coat. The V call is TRBV20-1, the J call TRBJ1-1; 7 bases agree with TRBD1. The covered CDR3 bases are TGCAGTGCTAGAGTCGCAGGGGGCACTGAA. Its translation is CSARVAGGTE. The CDR3 in its entirety is CSARVAGGTEAFF.